These T cell receptor beta chains were read from a single sample in a study of T-cell reconstitution after alpha-beta-depleted transplantation in children. In TCRdb, the PCR reads were re-called with MiXCR into one record per CDR3 protein. The sample records 250,000 to 300,000 distinct CDR3 sequences, over 8% being singletons. This material consisted of PBMCs from the stem cell graft donor, taken from the stem cell graft. The origin of the receptors is a human donor who donated a stem cell graft to a child with SCID. The CDR3 runs from the conserved cysteine through the conserved F or W. Expanded clones are given a class, and other clones once, few, many or no size at all.

V	size	J	CDR3
TRBV14	many	TRBJ2-3	CASSTARGPGNTQYF
TRBV20-1	-	TRBJ2-5	CSARTGTGPAAGQETQYF
TRBV12-3/TRBV12-4	few	TRBJ2-1	CASSLGGGVLNEQFF
TRBV18	few	TRBJ2-1	CASSPYRGQYNEQFF
TRBV6-1	-	TRBJ1-6	CASSPGTGVPSPLHF
TRBV6-4	many	TRBJ2-5	CAGIPGDRRETQYF
TRBV12-3/TRBV12-4	-	TRBJ1-2	CASRPTGGYGYTF
TRBV12-3/TRBV12-4	few	TRBJ2-7	CASSSLVFYEQYF
TRBV12-3/TRBV12-4	-	TRBJ2-2	CASRPGLAGGVATGELFF
TRBV11-2	many	TRBJ1-1	CASSPRIGTEAFF
TRBV12-3/TRBV12-4	many	TRBJ1-5	CASSPGGNQPQHF
TRBV7-3	few	TRBJ2-1	CASSLTVQGRNEQFF
TRBV5-1	few	TRBJ2-1	CASSFIRDRGQIAGQPSSYNEQFF
TRBV20-1	-	TRBJ1-2	CSARLGEDNYGYTF
TRBV7-9	-	TRBJ1-1	CASSFNLRGGNTEAFF
TRBV7-9	-	TRBJ1-4	CASSLIGVGEKLFF
TRBV7-2	few	TRBJ1-1	CASSLAVGLNTEAFF
TRBV9	few	TRBJ1-6	CASREDVTNSPLHF
TRBV6-1	-	TRBJ2-5	CASSPSSNQETQYF
TRBV5-1	few	TRBJ2-7	CASSSGQGFTHEQYF
TRBV4-2	few	TRBJ2-3	CASSQAGTSGDTQYF
TRBV3-1	-	TRBJ1-4	CASSQDSAGAPSEKLFF
TRBV6-1	few	TRBJ1-1	CASSDLWSDTEAFF
TRBV9	-	TRBJ2-7	CASSVTGAPYEQYF
TRBV5-1	many	TRBJ1-1	CASSLGAEAFF
TRBV6-1	-	TRBJ2-5	CASSEVEIKETQYF
TRBV5-1	-	TRBJ2-2	CASSLKQVNTGELFF
TRBV12-3/TRBV12-4	once	TRBJ2-7	CASPRDRAQSYEQYF
TRBV20-1	-	TRBJ2-7	CSARKGQGRYEQYF
TRBV7-8	few	TRBJ2-5	CASSTQTLRRYQETQYF
TRBV5-1	-	TRBJ2-1	CASSLTERYNEQFF
TRBV5-1	few	TRBJ2-2	CASSPLGTPNTGELFF
TRBV6-5	few	TRBJ2-1	CASRLGQAYGEQFF
TRBV7-2	-	TRBJ2-3	CASSPHRVRADTQYF
TRBV24-1	-	TRBJ2-2	CATSDPSPPGELFF
TRBV19	few	TRBJ2-5	CASSMTDGLETQYF
TRBV10-3	many	TRBJ2-1	CAISEDTGSYNEQFF
TRBV2	few	TRBJ1-2	CASRGLSGKTNYGYTF
TRBV7-9	-	TRBJ2-2	CASSMLGLNTGELFF
TRBV20-1	many	TRBJ1-4	CSARGDLGAPNEKLFF
TRBV7-8	few	TRBJ1-1	CASSLRGGPTTEAFF